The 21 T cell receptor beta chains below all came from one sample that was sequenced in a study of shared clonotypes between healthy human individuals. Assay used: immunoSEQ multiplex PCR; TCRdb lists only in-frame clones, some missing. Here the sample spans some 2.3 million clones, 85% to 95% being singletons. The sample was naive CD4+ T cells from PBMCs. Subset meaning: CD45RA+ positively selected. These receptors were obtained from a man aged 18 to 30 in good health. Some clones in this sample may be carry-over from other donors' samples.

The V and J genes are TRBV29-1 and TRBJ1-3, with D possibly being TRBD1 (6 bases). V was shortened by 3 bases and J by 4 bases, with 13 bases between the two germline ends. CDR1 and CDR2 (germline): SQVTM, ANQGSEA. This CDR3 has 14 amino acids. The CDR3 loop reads CSVDGRGPGNTIYF. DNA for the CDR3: TGCAGCGTTGATGGTCGGGGGCCAGGAAACACCATATATTTT.

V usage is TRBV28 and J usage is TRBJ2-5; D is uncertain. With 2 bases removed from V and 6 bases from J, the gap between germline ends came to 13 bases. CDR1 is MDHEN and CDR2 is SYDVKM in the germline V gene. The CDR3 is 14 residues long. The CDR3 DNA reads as TGTGCCAGCAGTTTAAGGGCTCTTCATAAGACCCAGTACTTC. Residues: CASSLRALHKTQYF.

The CDR3 spells CASSNGQILNYNEQFF. CDR3 in DNA: TGTGCCAGCAGTAACGGACAGATCCTTAACTACAATGAGCAGTTCTTC. The V call is TRBV27, the J call TRBJ2-1; D may be TRBD1 (6 bases). V was shortened by 5 bases and J by 3 bases, with 17 bases between the two germline ends. This CDR3 has 16 residues. Germline CDR1 reads MNHEY; CDR2 reads SMNVEV (reference sequence).

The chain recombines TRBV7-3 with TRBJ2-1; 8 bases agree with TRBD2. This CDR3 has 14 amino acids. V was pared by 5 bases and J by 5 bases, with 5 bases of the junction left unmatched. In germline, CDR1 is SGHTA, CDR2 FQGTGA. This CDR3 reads CASSPRAGDNEQFF. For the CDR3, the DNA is TGTGCCAGCAGCCCTCGAGCGGGAGACAATGAGCAGTTCTTC.

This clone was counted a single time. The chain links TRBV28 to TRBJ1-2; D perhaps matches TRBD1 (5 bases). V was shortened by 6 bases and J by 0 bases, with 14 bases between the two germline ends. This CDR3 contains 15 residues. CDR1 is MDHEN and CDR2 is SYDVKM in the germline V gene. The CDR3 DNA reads TGTGCCAGCAGGGACCGGGGGAAGACTAACTATGGCTACACCTTC. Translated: CASRDRGKTNYGYTF.

Here the CDR3 DNA reads TGTGCCAGCAGTTGGAGGGCAATTCCAGATACGCAGTATTTT. This sequence encodes CASSWRAIPDTQYF. The chain is built from TRBV28 and TRBJ2-3; weak D call: TRBD2 (6 bases). The CDR3 covers 14 residues. Germline assignment: CDR1 MDHEN and CDR2 SYDVKM. Trimming stripped 4 bases from V and 4 bases from J, with 12 bases between.

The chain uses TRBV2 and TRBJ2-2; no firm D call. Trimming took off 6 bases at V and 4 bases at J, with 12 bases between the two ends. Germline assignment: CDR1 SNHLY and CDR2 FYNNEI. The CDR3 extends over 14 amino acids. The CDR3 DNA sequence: TGTGCCAGCAGGGGCCTTAAGGCCACCGGGGAGCTGTTTTTT. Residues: CASRGLKATGELFF.

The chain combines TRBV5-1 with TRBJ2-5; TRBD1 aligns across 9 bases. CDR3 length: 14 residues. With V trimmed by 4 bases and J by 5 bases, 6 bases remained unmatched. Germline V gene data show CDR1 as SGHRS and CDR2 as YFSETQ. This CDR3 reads CASSASGTGETQYF. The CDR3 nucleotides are TGCGCCAGCAGCGCCTCCGGGACAGGGGAGACCCAGTACTTC.

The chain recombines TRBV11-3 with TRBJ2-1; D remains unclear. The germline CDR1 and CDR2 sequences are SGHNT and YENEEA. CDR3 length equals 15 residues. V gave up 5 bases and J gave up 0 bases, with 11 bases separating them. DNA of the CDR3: TGTGCCAGCAGCCCCCGAAGCACCTCCTACAATGAGCAGTTCTTC. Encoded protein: CASSPRSTSYNEQFF.

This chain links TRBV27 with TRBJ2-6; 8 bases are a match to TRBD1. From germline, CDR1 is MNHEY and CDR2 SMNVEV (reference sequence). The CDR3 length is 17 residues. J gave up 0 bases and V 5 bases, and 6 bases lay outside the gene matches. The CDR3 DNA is TGTGCCAGCAGTCCCCGGGACAGGTACTCTGGGGCCAACGTCCTGACTTTC. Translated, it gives CASSPRDRYSGANVLTF.

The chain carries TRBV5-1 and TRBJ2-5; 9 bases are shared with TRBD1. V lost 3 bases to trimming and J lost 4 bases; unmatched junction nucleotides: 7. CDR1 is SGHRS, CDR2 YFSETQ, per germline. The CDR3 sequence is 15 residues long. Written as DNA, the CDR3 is TGCGCCAGCAGCTGGGGACAGGGAGCAGGAGAGACCCAGTACTTC. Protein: CASSWGQGAGETQYF.

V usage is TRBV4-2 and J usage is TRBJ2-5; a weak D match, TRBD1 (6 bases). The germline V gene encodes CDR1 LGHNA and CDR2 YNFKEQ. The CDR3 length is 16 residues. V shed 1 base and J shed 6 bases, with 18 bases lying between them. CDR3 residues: CASSQGGLGLRQTQYF. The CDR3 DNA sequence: TGTGCCAGCAGCCAAGGGGGGCTAGGTTTGCGTCAGACCCAGTACTTC.

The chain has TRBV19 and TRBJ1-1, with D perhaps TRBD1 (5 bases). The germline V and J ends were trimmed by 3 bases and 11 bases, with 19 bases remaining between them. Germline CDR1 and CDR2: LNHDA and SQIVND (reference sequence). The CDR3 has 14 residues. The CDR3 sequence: CASSITLSNRKAFF. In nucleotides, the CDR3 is TGTGCCAGTAGTATTACCCTATCCAACAGGAAGGCTTTCTTT. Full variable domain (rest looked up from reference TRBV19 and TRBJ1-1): DGGITQSPKYLFRKEGQNVTLSCEQNLNHDAMYWYRQDPGQGLRLIYYSQIVNDFQKGDIAEGYSVSREKKESFPLTVTSAQKNPTAFYLCASSITLSNRKAFFGQGTRLTVV.

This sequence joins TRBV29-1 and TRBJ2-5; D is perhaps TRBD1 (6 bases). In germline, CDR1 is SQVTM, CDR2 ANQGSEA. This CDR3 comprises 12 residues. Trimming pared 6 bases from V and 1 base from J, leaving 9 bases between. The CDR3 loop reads CSVQGIQETQYF. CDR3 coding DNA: TGCAGCGTACAGGGAATCCAAGAGACCCAGTACTTC.

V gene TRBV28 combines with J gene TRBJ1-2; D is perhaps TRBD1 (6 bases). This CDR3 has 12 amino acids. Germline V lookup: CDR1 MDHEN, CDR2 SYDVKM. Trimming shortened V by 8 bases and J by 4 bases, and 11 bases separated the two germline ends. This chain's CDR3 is CASLTGIYGYTF. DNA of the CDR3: TGTGCCAGCTTGACAGGCATCTATGGCTACACCTTC.

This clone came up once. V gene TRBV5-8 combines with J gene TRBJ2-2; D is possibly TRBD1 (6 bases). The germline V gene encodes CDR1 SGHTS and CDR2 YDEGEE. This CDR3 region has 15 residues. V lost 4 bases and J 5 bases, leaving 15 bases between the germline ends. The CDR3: CASSNRTVPTGELFF. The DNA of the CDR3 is TGTGCCAGCAGCAACAGGACAGTACCAACCGGGGAGCTGTTTTTT. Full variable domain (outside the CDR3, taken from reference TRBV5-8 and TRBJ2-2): EAGVTQSPTHLIKTRGQQATLRCSPISGHTSVYWYQQALGLGLQFLLWYDEGEERNRGNFPPRFSGRQFPNYSSELNVNALELEDSALYLCASSNRTVPTGELFFGEGSRLTVL.

CDR3 protein: CASILGDGTSRTYEQYF. In nucleotides, the CDR3 is TGTGCCAGCATCCTAGGCGATGGGACTAGCAGAACCTACGAGCAGTACTTC. This chain uses TRBV11-2 with TRBJ2-7; 9 bases line up with TRBD2. Trimming removed 7 bases from V and 2 bases from J; junction bases left unmatched: 15. The CDR3 length is 17 residues. Per germline, CDR1 SGHAT and CDR2 FQNNGV.

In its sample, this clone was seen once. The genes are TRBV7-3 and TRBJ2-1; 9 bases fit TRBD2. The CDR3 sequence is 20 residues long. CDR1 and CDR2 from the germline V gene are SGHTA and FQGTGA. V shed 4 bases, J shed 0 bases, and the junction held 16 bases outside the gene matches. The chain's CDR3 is CASSSPGIGGRGSSYNEQFF. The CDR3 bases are TGTGCCAGCAGCTCACCTGGTATCGGCGGGAGGGGGTCCTCCTACAATGAGCAGTTCTTC.

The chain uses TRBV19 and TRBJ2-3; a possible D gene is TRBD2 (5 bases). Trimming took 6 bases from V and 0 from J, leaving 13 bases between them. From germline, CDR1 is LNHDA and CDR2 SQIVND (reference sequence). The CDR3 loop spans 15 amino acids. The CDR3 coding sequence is TGTGCCAGTAGGCCTGGCGGGCACAGCACAGATACGCAGTATTTT. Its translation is CASRPGGHSTDTQYF.

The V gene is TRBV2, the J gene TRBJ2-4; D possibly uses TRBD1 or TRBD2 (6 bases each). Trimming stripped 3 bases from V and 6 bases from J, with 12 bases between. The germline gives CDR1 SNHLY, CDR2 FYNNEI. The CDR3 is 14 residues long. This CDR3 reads CASSEGGQGNIQYF. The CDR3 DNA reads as TGTGCCAGCAGTGAGGGGGGCCAGGGAAACATTCAGTACTTC.

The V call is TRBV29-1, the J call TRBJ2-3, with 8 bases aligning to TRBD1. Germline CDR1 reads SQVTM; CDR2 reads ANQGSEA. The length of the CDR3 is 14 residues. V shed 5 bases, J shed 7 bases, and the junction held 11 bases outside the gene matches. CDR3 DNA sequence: TGCAGCGTTCAAGGAAGGACAGGGTTAAATACGCAGTATTTT. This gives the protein CSVQGRTGLNTQYF.